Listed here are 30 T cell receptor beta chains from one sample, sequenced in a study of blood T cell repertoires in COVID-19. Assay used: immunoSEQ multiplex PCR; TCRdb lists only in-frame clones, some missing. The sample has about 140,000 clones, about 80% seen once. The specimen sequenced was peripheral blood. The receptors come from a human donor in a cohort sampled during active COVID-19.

CDR3 amino acids: CASSYDRTGDYEQYF. The CDR3 region has the DNA TGTGCCAGCAGTTATGACAGGACAGGGGACTACGAGCAGTACTTC. The chain is built from TRBV6-5 and TRBJ2-7, with 9 bases identical to TRBD1. The CDR3 loop spans 15 amino acids. J gave up 3 bases and V 3 bases, and 6 bases lay outside the gene matches. CDR1 and CDR2 from the germline V gene are MNHEY and SVGAGI.

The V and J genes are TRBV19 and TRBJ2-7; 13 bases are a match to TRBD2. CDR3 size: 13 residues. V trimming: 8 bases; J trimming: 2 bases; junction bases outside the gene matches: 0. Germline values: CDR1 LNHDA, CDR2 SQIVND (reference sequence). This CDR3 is CASGLAGAYEQYF. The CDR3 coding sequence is TGTGCCAGTGGACTAGCGGGAGCCTACGAGCAGTACTTC.

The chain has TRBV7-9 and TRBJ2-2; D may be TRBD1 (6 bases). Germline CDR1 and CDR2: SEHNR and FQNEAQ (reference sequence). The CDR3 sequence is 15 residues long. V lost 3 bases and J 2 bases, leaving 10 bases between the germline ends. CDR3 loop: CASSLRTANTGELFF. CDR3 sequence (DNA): TGTGCCAGCAGCTTGAGGACAGCCAACACCGGGGAGCTGTTTTTT.

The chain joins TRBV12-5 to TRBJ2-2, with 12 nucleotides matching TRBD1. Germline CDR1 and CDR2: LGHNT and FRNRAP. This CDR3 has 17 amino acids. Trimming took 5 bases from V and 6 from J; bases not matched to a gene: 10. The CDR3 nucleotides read TGTGCTAGTGGTCCTAGACTCCGGGACAGGGGGCCCGGGGAGCTGTTTTTT. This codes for CASGPRLRDRGPGELFF.

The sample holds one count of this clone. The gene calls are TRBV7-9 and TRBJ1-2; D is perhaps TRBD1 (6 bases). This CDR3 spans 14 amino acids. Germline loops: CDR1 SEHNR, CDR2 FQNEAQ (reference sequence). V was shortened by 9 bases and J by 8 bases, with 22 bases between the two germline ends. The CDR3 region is CASPNRDKGDGYTF. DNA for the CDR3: TGTGCCAGTCCCAACCGGGACAAGGGCGACGGCTACACCTTC.

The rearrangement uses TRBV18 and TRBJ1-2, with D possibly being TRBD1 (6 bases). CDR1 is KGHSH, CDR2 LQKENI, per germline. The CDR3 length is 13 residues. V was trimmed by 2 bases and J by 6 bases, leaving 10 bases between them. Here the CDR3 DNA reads TGTGCCAGCTCACCAAACAGGGTCGATGGCTACACCTTC. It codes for CASSPNRVDGYTF. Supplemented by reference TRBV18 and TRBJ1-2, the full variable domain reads NAGVMQNPRHLVRRRGQEARLRCSPMKGHSHVYWYRQLPEEGLKFMVYLQKENIIDESGMPKERFSAEFPKEGPSILRIQQVVRGDSAAYFCASSPNRVDGYTFGSGTRLTVV.

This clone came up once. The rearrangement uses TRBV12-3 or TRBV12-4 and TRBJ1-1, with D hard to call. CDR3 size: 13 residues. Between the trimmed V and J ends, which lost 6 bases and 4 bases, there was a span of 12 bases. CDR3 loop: CASSLAAGTEAFF. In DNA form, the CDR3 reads TGTGCCAGCAGCTTGGCTGCGGGCACTGAAGCTTTCTTT.

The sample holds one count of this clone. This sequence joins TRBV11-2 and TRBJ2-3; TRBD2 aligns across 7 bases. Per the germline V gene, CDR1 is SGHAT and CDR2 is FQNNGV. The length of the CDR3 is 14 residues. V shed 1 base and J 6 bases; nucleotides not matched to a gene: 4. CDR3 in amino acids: CASSLGRDYDTQYF. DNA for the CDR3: TGTGCCAGCAGCTTAGGGCGGGACTATGATACGCAGTATTTT. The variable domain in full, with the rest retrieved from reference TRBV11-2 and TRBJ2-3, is EAGVAQSPRYKIIEKRQSVAFWCNPISGHATLYWYQQILGQGPKLLIQFQNNGVVDDSQLPKDRFSAERLKGVDSTLKIQPAKLEDSAVYLCASSLGRDYDTQYFGPGTRLTVL.

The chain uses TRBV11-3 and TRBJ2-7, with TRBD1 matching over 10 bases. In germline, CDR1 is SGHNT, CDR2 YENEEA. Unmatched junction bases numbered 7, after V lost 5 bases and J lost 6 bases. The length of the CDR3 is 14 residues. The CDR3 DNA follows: TGTGCCAGCAGCCGACAGGGGGCCGGTTCCGAGCAGTACTTC. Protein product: CASSRQGAGSEQYF.

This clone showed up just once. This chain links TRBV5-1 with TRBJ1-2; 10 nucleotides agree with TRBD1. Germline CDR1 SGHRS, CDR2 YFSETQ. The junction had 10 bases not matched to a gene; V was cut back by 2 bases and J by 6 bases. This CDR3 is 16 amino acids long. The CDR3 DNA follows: TGCGCCAGCAGCTTATACGCGACAGGGGGCGGGCATGGCTACACCTTC. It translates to CASSLYATGGGHGYTF.

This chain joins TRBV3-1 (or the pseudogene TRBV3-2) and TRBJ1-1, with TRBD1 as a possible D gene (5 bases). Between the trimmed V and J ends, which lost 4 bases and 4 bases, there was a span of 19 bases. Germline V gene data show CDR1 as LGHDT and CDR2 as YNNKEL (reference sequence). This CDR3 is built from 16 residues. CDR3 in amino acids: CASSPPVWGGTTEAFF. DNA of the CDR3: TGTGCCAGCAGCCCCCCAGTCTGGGGGGGGACCACTGAAGCTTTCTTT.

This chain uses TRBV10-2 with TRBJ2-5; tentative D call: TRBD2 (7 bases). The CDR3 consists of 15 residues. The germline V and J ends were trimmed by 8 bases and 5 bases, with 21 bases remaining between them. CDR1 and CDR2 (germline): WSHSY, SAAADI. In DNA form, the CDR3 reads TGCGCCAGCCTAAAAGAAGGGGGGGGCCAGGAGACCCAGTACTTC. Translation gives CASLKEGGGQETQYF.

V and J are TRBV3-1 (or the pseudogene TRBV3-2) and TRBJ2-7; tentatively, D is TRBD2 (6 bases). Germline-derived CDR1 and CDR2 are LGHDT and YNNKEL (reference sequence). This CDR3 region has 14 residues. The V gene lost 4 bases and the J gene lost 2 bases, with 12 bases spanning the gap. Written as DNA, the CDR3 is TGTGCCAGCAGCCCATTGGGACTTACCTACGAGCAGTACTTC. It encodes CASSPLGLTYEQYF.

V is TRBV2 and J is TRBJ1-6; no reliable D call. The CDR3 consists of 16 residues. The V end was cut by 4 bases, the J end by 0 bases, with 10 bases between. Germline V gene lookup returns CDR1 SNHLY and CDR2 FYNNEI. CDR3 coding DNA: TGTGCCAGCAGTGTCCCGATGAGCTCCTATAATTCACCCCTCCACTTT. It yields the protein CASSVPMSSYNSPLHF.

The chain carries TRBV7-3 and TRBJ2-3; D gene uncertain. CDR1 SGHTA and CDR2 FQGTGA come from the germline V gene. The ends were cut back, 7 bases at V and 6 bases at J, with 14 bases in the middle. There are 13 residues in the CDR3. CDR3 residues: CASTAANSDTQYF. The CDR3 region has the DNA TGTGCCAGCACGGCCGCAAATAGCGATACGCAGTATTTT.

CDR3 DNA sequence: TGTGCCAGCAGCTTGGGTCCGGTGGGGGCCACTGAAGCTTTCTTT. It specifies CASSLGPVGATEAFF. The rearrangement uses TRBV5-4 and TRBJ1-1; D is possibly TRBD1 (6 bases). CDR1 is SGHNT, CDR2 YYREEE, per germline (reference sequence). Trimming cost V 0 bases and J 4 bases, with 13 bases left between them. The CDR3 is 15 amino acids. The full variable domain, with the rest looked up from reference TRBV5-4 and TRBJ1-1, is ETGVTQSPTHLIKTRGQQVTLRCSSQSGHNTVSWYQQALGQGPQFIFQYYREEENGRGNFPPRFSGLQFPNYSSELNVNALELDDSALYLCASSLGPVGATEAFFGQGTRLTVV.

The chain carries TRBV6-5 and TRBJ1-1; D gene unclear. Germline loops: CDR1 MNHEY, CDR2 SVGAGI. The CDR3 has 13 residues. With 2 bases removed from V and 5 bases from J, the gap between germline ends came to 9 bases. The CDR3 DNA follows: TGTGCCAGCAGTTACCTGAGCGGGACTGAAGCTTTCTTT. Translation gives CASSYLSGTEAFF.

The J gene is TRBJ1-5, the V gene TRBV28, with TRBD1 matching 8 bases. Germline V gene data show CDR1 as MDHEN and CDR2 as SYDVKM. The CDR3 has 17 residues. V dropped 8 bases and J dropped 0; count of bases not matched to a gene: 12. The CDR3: CASAPGQAFNSNQPQHF. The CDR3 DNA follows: TGTGCCAGCGCACCGGGACAGGCGTTTAATAGCAATCAGCCCCAGCATTTT.

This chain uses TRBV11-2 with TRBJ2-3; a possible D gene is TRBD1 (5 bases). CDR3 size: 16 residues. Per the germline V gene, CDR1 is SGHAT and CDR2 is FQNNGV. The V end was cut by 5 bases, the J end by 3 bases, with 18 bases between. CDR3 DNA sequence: TGTGCCAGCAGCCCTGGGGTTGGGCAGGGAACAGATACGCAGTATTTT. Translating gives CASSPGVGQGTDTQYF. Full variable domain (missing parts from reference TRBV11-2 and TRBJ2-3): EAGVAQSPRYKIIEKRQSVAFWCNPISGHATLYWYQQILGQGPKLLIQFQNNGVVDDSQLPKDRFSAERLKGVDSTLKIQPAKLEDSAVYLCASSPGVGQGTDTQYFGPGTRLTVL.

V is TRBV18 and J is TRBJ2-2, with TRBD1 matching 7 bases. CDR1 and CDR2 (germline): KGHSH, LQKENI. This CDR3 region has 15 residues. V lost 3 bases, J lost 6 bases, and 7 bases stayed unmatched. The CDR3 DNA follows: TGTGCCAGCTCACCTACGGGACAGATCTCCGGGGAGCTGTTTTTT. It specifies CASSPTGQISGELFF.

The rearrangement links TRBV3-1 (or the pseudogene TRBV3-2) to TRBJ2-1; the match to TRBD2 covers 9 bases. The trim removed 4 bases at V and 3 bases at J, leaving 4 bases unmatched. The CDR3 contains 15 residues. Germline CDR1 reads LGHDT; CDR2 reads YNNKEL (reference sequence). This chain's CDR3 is CASSPGGGGYNEQFF. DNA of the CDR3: TGTGCCAGCAGCCCGGGCGGGGGGGGCTACAATGAGCAGTTCTTC.

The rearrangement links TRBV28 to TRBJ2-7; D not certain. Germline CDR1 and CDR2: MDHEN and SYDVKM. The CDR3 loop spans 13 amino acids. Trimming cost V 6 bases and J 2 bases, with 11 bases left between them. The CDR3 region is CASSTGSTYEQYF. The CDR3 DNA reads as TGTGCCAGCAGCACCGGGTCTACCTACGAGCAGTACTTC.

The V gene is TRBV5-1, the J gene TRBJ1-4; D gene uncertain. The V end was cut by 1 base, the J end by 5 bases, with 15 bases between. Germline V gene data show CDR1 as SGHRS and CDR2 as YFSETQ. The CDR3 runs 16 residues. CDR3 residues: CASSLFPGGGNEKLFF. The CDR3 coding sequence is TGCGCCAGCAGCTTGTTCCCGGGAGGAGGGAATGAAAAACTGTTTTTT.

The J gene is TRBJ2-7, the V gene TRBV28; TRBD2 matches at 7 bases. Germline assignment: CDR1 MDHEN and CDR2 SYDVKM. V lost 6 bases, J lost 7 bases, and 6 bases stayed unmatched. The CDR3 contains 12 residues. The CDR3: CASSGGLEEQYF. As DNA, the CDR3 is TGTGCCAGCAGCGGGGGGTTGGAGGAGCAGTACTTC. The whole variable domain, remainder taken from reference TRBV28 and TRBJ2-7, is DVKVTQSSRYLVKRTGEKVFLECVQDMDHENMFWYRQDPGLGLRLIYFSYDVKMKEKGDIPEGYSVSREKKERFSLILESASTNQTSMYLCASSGGLEEQYFGPGTRLTVT.

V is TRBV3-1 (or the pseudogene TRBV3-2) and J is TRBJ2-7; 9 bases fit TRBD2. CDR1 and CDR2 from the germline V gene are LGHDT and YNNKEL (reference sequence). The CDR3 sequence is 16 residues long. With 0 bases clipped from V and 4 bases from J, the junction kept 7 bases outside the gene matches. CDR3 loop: CASSQDSSGATYEQYF. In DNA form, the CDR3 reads TGTGCCAGCAGCCAAGATTCTAGCGGGGCCACTTACGAGCAGTACTTC.

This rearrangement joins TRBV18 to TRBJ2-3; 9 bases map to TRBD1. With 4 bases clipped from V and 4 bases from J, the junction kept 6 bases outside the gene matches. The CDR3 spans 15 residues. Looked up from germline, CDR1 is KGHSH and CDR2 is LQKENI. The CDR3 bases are TGTGCCAGCTCACGTACAGGGGGCCTCCCAGATACGCAGTATTTT. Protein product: CASSRTGGLPDTQYF.

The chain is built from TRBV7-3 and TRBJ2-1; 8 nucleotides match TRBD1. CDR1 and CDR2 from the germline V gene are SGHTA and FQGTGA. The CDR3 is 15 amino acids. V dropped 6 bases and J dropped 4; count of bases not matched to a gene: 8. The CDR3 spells CASSSSGQVYNEQFF. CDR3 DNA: TGTGCCAGCAGTTCCTCGGGACAGGTATACAATGAGCAGTTCTTC.

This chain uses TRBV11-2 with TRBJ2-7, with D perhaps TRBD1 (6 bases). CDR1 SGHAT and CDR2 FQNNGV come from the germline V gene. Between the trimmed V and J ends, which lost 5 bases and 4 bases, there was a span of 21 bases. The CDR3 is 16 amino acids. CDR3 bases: TGTGCCAGCAGCCAAGCTGACAGGCGAAAGCGGTACGAGCAGTACTTC. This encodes CASSQADRRKRYEQYF.

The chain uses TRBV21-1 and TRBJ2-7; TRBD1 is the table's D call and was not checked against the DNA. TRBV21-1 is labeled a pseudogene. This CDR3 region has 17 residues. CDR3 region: CASSKRGRQTGTGEQYF. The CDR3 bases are TGTGCCAGCAGCAAACGAGGAAGGCAGACAGGGACGGGCGAGCAGTACTTC.

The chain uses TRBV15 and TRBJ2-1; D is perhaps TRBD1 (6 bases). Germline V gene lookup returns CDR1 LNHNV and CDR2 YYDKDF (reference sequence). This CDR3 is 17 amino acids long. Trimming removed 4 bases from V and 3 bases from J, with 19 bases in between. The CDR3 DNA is TGTGCCACCAGCACCCAAGGGGCAGGGGCCTTCTACAATGAGCAGTTCTTC. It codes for CATSTQGAGAFYNEQFF.